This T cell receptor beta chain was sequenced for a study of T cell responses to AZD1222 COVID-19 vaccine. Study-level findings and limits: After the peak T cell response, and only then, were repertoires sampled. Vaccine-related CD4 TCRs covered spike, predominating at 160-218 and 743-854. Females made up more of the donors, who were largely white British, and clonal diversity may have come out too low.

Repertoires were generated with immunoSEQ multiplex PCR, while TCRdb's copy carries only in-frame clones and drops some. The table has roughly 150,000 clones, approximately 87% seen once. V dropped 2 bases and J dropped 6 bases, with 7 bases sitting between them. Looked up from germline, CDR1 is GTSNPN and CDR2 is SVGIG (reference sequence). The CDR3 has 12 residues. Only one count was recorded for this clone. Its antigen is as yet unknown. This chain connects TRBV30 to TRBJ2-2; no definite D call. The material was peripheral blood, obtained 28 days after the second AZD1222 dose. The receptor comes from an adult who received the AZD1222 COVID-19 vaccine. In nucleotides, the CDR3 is TGTGCCTGGAGTAGGCAGGCCGGGGAGCTGTTTTTT. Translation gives CAWSRQAGELFF.